This T cell receptor beta chain was retrieved from a study of regulatory T cells in long-lasting Graves disease. Study-wide background: Patients met the persistent Graves' disease definition after over 5 years of antithyroid drugs with positive TSH receptor antibodies.

Time point described: persistent/refractory GD, antithyroid drugs over 5 years with positive TRAb. RNA extracted from PBMCs served as the sequencing template. The diagnosis of Graves' disease used American Thyroid Association guidelines. iRepertoire HTBI primers and Arm-PCR of CDR3 regions built TCR beta libraries. TCRdb re-analysed the multiplex PCR reads in MiXCR, keeping a single row per CDR3 protein. Found here are 400,000 or so distinct CDR3 sequences, under 25% of them singletons; the top ten hold about a fifth. This clonotype was obtained from a female donor with Graves disease. The sequenced sample was peripheral blood mononuclear cells (PBMCs), obtained when the disease was refractory, from a patient treated with antithyroid drugs.

CDR3 sequence reads: CASSSTGRDQETQYF. CDR3 in DNA: TGTGCCAGCAGCTCGACAGGGCGTGATCAAGAGACCCAGTACTTC. This sequence joins TRBV5-8 and TRBJ2-5, with 7 bases matching TRBD1. The germline V gene encodes CDR1 SGHTS and CDR2 YDEGEE. V lost 3 bases to trimming and J lost 2 bases; unmatched junction nucleotides: 7. There are 15 residues in the CDR3.